The clone carrying this TCR beta chain was detected once. Antigen: not known. These data are taken from a study of response to subunit inactivated influenza vaccine. TCRdb reanalysed the RT-PCR reads using MiXCR and keeps one entry per CDR3 protein. The sample holds approximately 290,000 distinct CDR3 sequences, 22% seen once. Study-wide findings and caveats: The authors proposed limited new T cell recruitment per seasonal influenza vaccination.

The CDR3 is 15 residues long. Looked up from germline, CDR1 is LGHDT and CDR2 is YNNKEL (reference sequence). Trimming removed 0 bases from V and 1 base from J, with 7 bases in between. The V and J genes are TRBV3-1 and TRBJ1-5; D might be TRBD1 (6 bases). The sample in question was PBMCs from blood, obtained 21 months after vaccination. This clonotype was obtained from a man between 50 and 69 years old who received an inactivated influenza vaccine. The CDR3 DNA reads as TGTGCCAGCAGCCAAGAGGGGGCAAGCAATCAGCCCCAGCATTTT. It is translated as CASSQEGASNQPQHF.